The rows below give T cell receptor beta chains drawn from one sample of a study of shared clonotypes between healthy human individuals. The method was immunoSEQ multiplex PCR; TCRdb's version includes in-frame clones alone and lacks a portion of them. The sample lists 1,500,000 or so clones; just under 99% were seen once. Sequences were obtained from naive CD4+ T cells sorted from blood. The receptors originated from a young man in good health. CDR3s include the opening cysteine and the closing phenylalanine or tryptophan. D genes are given only for firm matches.

j_gene,d_gene,v_gene,CDR3nt,CDR3aa
TRBJ2-5,TRBD1,TRBV30,TGTGCCTGGGGAGCCGGGACAGGGAAAGAGACCCAGTACTTC,CAWGAGTGKETQYF
TRBJ2-5,.,TRBV11-2,TGTGCCAGCAGGACGGACATGGGGGCCCAGTACTTC,CASRTDMGAQYF
TRBJ2-3,.,TRBV5-1,TGCGCCAGCAGCGAACCGAACCAGGGGGATACGCAGTATTTT,CASSEPNQGDTQYF
TRBJ2-3,.,TRBV9,TGTGCCAGCAGCGCCCACCCCACAGATACGCAGTATTTT,CASSAHPTDTQYF
TRBJ2-1,.,TRBV29-1,TGCAGCGTTGCGCGTCGTGAGGGCGGGCGGGCCTACAATGAGCAGTTCTTC,CSVARREGGRAYNEQFF
TRBJ1-5,.,TRBV11-2,TGTGCCAGCAGCTTAGTACTGCAGGGACTCCAGCATTTT,CASSLVLQGLQHF
TRBJ2-7,TRBD1,TRBV28,TGTGCCAGCAATGCGGTCGACAGGGGGCGGCAGTACTTC,CASNAVDRGRQYF
TRBJ2-7,TRBD1,TRBV6-6,TGTGCCAGCAGTCCCAGGGGGCTAAGGAGCTCCTACGAGCAGTACTTC,CASSPRGLRSSYEQYF
TRBJ2-7,TRBD2,TRBV7-2,TGTGCCAGCAGCTCGGAACTAGCGGTCTACGAGCAGTACTTC,CASSSELAVYEQYF
TRBJ1-2,TRBD1,TRBV6-6,TGTGCCAGCAGTTTGCGACAGGGAGCCATGAGCTACACCTTC,CASSLRQGAMSYTF
TRBJ2-7,TRBD1,TRBV28,TGTGCCAGCAGTTCCCAGGGGGGACAGGGGGCCCACGAGCAGTACTTC,CASSSQGGQGAHEQYF
TRBJ1-4,.,TRBV28,TGTGCCAGCAGTCAGCCAGTTAATGAAAAACTGTTTTTT,CASSQPVNEKLFF
TRBJ1-4,.,TRBV5-5,TGTGCCAGCAGCTTAAGGGACGCTGGGAGGAATGAAAAACTGTTTTTT,CASSLRDAGRNEKLFF
TRBJ1-4,TRBD1,TRBV18,TGTGCCAGCTTCTTCGGACAGGGCAGAGAAAAACTGTTTTTT,CASFFGQGREKLFF